A selection of T cell receptor beta chains follows, all from one sample in a study of Tregs in tolerant kidney transplant recipients. Sequencing used immunoSEQ multiplex PCR; TCRdb keeps in-frame clones, though not all of them. The data show around 52,000 clones, over 70% seen once. Sample: CD4+ T cells from blood. The receptors here all came from a human donor in good health. The CDR3 runs from the conserved cysteine through the conserved F or W. Fields, in order: clone size, V gene, J gene, D gene, CDR3 DNA, CDR3 protein. The D gene is left open where the match is weak. Clone size, where shown, is once, few, many, or a class for clones that have expanded.

NA	TRBV11-2	TRBJ2-5	NA	TGTGCCAGCAGCTTAGAAGGACTCCTGGAAGAGACCCAGTACTTC	CASSLEGLLEETQYF
NA	TRBV18	TRBJ2-5	NA	TGTGCCAGCTCACTCCTAGGTCAAGAGACCCAGTACTTC	CASSLLGQETQYF
once	TRBV7-9	TRBJ2-7	NA	TGTGCCAGCAGCTTAGCCACCTACGAGCAGTACTTC	CASSLATYEQYF
NA	TRBV19	TRBJ1-1	NA	TGTGCCAGTAGGAAAATAGGGGGGAGGACTGAAGCTTTCTTT	CASRKIGGRTEAFF
NA	TRBV4-2	TRBJ2-1	TRBD2	TGTGCCAGCAGCCAGGGACTAGCGGGGGGGCCAGGGTACAATGAGCAGTTCTTC	CASSQGLAGGPGYNEQFF
NA	TRBV5-1	TRBJ1-2	TRBD1	TGCGCCAGCAGCTCATTAGGACAGGGGAATGGCTACACCTTC	CASSSLGQGNGYTF
NA	TRBV5-1	TRBJ1-2	NA	TGCGCCAGCAGCTTGACAGGGACAACTAACTATGGCTACACCTTC	CASSLTGTTNYGYTF
NA	TRBV19	TRBJ1-5	NA	TGTGCCAGTAGTATGTCCAGGCCGCCGACCAACAATCAGCCCCAGCATTTT	CASSMSRPPTNNQPQHF
NA	TRBV12-5	TRBJ2-1	NA	TGTGCTAGTGGGCCCAACAGGAACCCCCCCTACAATGAGCAGTTCTTC	CASGPNRNPPYNEQFF
once	TRBV5-1	TRBJ2-1	NA	TGCGCCAGCACCCTGAGGGTAGCGGCCTCTCACAATGAGCAGTTCTTC	CASTLRVAASHNEQFF
NA	TRBV7-2	TRBJ1-2	TRBD1	TGTGCCAGCAGCTCGGACAGGGGTTCCTATGGCTACACCTTC	CASSSDRGSYGYTF
NA	TRBV6-1	TRBJ2-7	NA	TGTGCCAGCAGTGAAAAAGGATACTCCTACGAGCAGTACTTC	CASSEKGYSYEQYF